Here is one T cell receptor (beta chain) with its context. The record originates from a study of T cell responses to AZD1222 COVID-19 vaccine. The data were produced by immunoSEQ multiplex PCR, yet TCRdb's version contains in-frame clones alone and is incomplete. The table has 95,000 to 100,000 clones, roughly 80% seen once. Sequenced here: peripheral blood, sampled 28 days after the second AZD1222 dose. This TCR derives from an adult who received the AZD1222 COVID-19 vaccine.

CDR3 nucleotide sequence: TGTGCCAGCAGCGTAGGGGACAGGGCTGGAAACACCATATATTTT. Residues: CASSVGDRAGNTIYF. The chain has TRBV9 and TRBJ1-3, with TRBD1 matching over 9 bases. Germline loops: CDR1 SGDLS, CDR2 YYNGEE. V was pared by 0 bases and J by 2 bases, with 0 bases of the junction left unmatched. This CDR3 contains 15 residues.